This T cell receptor beta chain was sequenced in a study of cytomegalovirus exposure and HLA in healthy donors. Study conclusions and caveats: A few CMV-associated chains proved CMV antigen-specific in vitro. Many donors shared some public TCRs, even though most TCR sequences were rare.

The table came from immunoSEQ multiplex PCR; TCRdb's copy has only in-frame clones and leaves some out. The data contain approximately 270,000 clones, almost 90% of them seen just once; the ten biggest clones take up under 0.4%. Notes on this clone: The antigen is unknown.

The CDR3 spans 15 residues. With 5 bases removed from V and 0 bases from J, the gap between germline ends came to 11 bases. The germline CDR1 and CDR2 sequences are SGHVS and FQNEAQ. The sequence was collected from a young woman in good health and CMV-seronegative. The J gene is TRBJ1-3, the V gene TRBV7-8; D possibly corresponds to TRBD1 (5 bases). Input material: PBMCs. The CDR3 region is CASSPETASGNTIYF. The CDR3 nucleotides are TGTGCCAGCAGCCCCGAGACAGCCTCTGGAAACACCATATATTTT.